The entry that follows covers one T cell receptor beta chain sequence. This clone's antigen is unknown. The cohort consisted of 666 healthy bone marrow donors. At the time of sampling, every cohort member was nominally healthy, though immune exposures that went unrecorded were likely present. The donor tested CMV seropositive, placing the donor among the 289 seropositive members of the cohort. A peripheral blood sample was collected from each donor, and TCR beta sequencing was performed on peripheral blood mononuclear cells. Genomic DNA extraction from the blood cell samples was performed with the Qiagen DNeasy Blood Extraction Kit. CDR3 length: 15 amino acids, cysteine to phenylalanine. The CDR3 DNA has 45 bases and is translated from base 1. After removal of 3 bases from V and 7 bases from J, the junction retains 4 bases not matched to a gene. The germline V gene specifies MRHNA as CDR1 and SNTAGT as CDR2.

The sample comes from a study of cytomegalovirus exposure and HLA in healthy donors (dated by TCRdb to 2016 to 2017). Concerning the study at large: An earlier analysis of under 600 of the donors reported more than 250 Gb of sequence data and about 100 million unique TCR beta sequences from around 200 million T cells. Every repertoire in the discovery cohort had been generated on one and the same sequencing platform. Class I and class II HLA loci were covered by the typing at four-digit resolution. About 280 gigabases of sequencing data and 70 million to 95 million unique TCR sequences made up an early release that covered some 640 HLA-typed donors. The study combined high-throughput TCR immunosequencing, statistical association of individual TCRs with disease status, and machine learning to predict cytomegalovirus infection status. A later genetic analysis took genome-wide SNP genotypes for about 65% of the roughly 670 donors and used that subset as a discovery cohort. The T cell repertoires of 700 or so subjects were profiled by immunosequencing and related to cytomegalovirus serostatus. A separate validation cohort of approximately 130 different subjects was used in addition to the 666-subject first cohort. A later analysis re-analyzed previously published TCR beta repertoires from approximately 670 donors and added high-resolution HLA genotyping to study TCR occurrence patterns. The later analysis used no new phenotypic data to find candidate immune exposures, relying instead on TCR beta sequences and their occurrence across donors. Donor age, sex, ethnicity and CMV serostatus were compiled alongside the repertoire data. Five DR-DQ haplotypes were handled as single units for association and clustering, since linkage in the cohort was strong. The study was designed to test whether signatures of past pathogen exposure could be identified by cataloging public T cell receptors. Typing coverage varied by locus: about 620-630 donors for A, B, C, DRB1 and DQB1; approximately 560 for DQA1; over 600 for DPA1; about 450 for DPB1. In an earlier analysis of more than 550 of the donors, high-throughput TCR beta sequencing was used to judge whether each TCR beta V gene segment behaved as functional or pseudogenic. Of the roughly 410 genotyped donors, more than 75% were placed in the genetic ancestry cluster associated with self-reported Caucasian donors. Among about 370 genotyped donors of the cohort, an average of approximately 200,000 unique TCR beta nucleotide sequences was sequenced per donor, of which about 20% were non-productive.

Study-level results and caveats: Only TCR beta chains were sequenced in this cohort, and the absence of alpha or paired-chain data limited detectable features. Strong co-occurrence of HLA alleles, especially DR and DQ, made assigning TCR associations to individual alleles difficult. Across donors, most TCR sequences were observed very rarely, whereas some public TCRs were present in many individuals. Because HLA typing was unavailable for some donors at each locus, only the typed subset was used in association tests. V-gene and J-gene trimming of TCR beta chains was associated with a missense DCLRE1C variant in a later genetic analysis, and the association was replicated in an independent cohort. The authors suggested that the approach could potentially be extended to other disease states and immunological phenotypes. According to a later analysis, most CMV-associated TCR beta chains appeared to be HLA-restricted, and the HLA associations seemed to be driven largely by CMV exposure. Three of the identified cytomegalovirus-associated TCR beta chains were confirmed in vitro to be specific for cytomegalovirus antigens. A cluster of highly shared sequence variants was judged likely to represent a technical artifact of the sequencing pipeline. CMV serostatus was the only immune exposure information available for the cohort. A further reported finding was that TCR beta sequences accurately predicted the HLA-A and HLA-B alleles for most subjects in the first cohort. According to a later analysis, TCR association rates differed among HLA loci, with DRB1 alleles showing the most associated TCRs and HLA-C alleles showing the fewest. In a later genetic analysis, fewer N-insertions in productive TCRs were reported among donors in an Asian-associated ancestry cluster than the roughly 700-donor mean. A later analysis reported that several top co-occurrence clusters appeared linked to parvovirus B19, influenza, CMV and Epstein-Barr virus. In an earlier analysis of 587 of the donors, most TCR beta V segments appeared in productive rearrangements about 90% or about 30% of the time, broadly matching IMGT annotations. In both the original and validation cohorts, the classifier was reported to diagnose cytomegalovirus status with high specificity and sensitivity. The 87-base-pair reads could not distinguish some IMGT-functional V segments, including TRBV6-2 and TRBV6-3, so those segments were excluded. Because counts were too low, fewer than 20 rarely observed V segments, including chromosome 9 orphons, were excluded from the earlier analysis of around 590 of the donors. A total of some 180 TCR beta chains were listed by the study as associated with cytomegalovirus. Roughly uniform sequencing depth across donors was assumed in presence/absence analyses, although this assumption may not hold. At a false discovery rate of 0.05, a later analysis linked 16,951 TCR beta sequences to specific HLA alleles. Compared with equally common non-associated chains, HLA-associated TCR beta chains in a later analysis were more clonally expanded and had lower generation probabilities. Correlated functional status among segregating V segments might reflect linkage disequilibrium, but an unknown experimental factor could not be ruled out.

Libraries were constructed by the immunoSEQ multiplex PCR assay. A mixture of 60 forward primers for TCR Vbeta segments and 13 reverse primers for TCR Jbeta segments was used in the multiplex PCR. A multiplex PCR assay on genomic DNA amplified the CDR3 region of rearranged TCR beta genes. Amplified TCR beta libraries were sequenced as 87-base-pair reads on the Illumina HiSeq System. Per the source publication's procedure: A later analysis tallied tens of millions of unique TCR beta chains across the 666 repertoires, and 10 million to 11 million of those chains were shared by two or more donors. Raw reads were error-corrected and collapsed into unique sequences with a nearest-neighbor algorithm that merged closely related sequences to remove PCR and sequencing errors. V, D and J gene segments were assigned by aligning CDR3 sequences to IMGT reference sequences. For a sequence to be retained, at least a six-nucleotide match to both a V gene segment and a J gene segment was required. Rearrangements were called productive when the CDR3 lacked stop codons and stayed in frame with V and J; all others were non-productive. CDR3 was defined according to IMGT convention as the region running from the second conserved V-encoded cysteine to the conserved J-encoded phenylalanine. In an earlier analysis of more than 550 of the donors, sequences lacking an unambiguous match to a single V gene segment were excluded. An earlier analysis of 450 to 650 of the donors called V segments functional above 56.7% productive rearrangements and segregating when the between-donor standard deviation exceeded 5%. A statistical classification framework was developed to diagnose cytomegalovirus status using the catalog of TCR beta chain sequences. In a later analysis, TCR nucleotide sequences were compared against IMGT/GENE-DB human TR gene sequences so that V and J genes could be assigned. A later analysis assigned CDR3 sequences and most-parsimonious VDJ recombination scenarios with the TCRdist pipeline. In a later analysis, each TCR beta chain was defined by its CDR3 amino acid sequence together with its V-gene family, and reads without a unique V-gene family were excluded. To address suspected cross-contamination and a sequencing artifact, a later analysis removed roughly 580 highly shared, low-generation-probability nucleotide sequences. For each public chain, a later analysis derived a clonal expansion index from normalized ranks of inferred template counts within each repertoire. In a later analysis, generation probabilities were computed using a VDJ recombination model fitted to out-of-frame rearrangements, and the results were checked against IGoR. A later analysis scored TCR-TCR, TCR-HLA and TCR-CMV co-occurrence with hypergeometric tests, applying a repertoire-size bias correction to TCR pairs. False discovery rates were estimated in a later analysis by permuting HLA or CMV assignments 20 times. In a later analysis, co-occurring TCRs were grouped with DBSCAN, and TCRdist sequence similarity was added when clustering was performed within HLA-allele-positive subsets. Co-occurrence clustering excluded repertoires with fewer than 30,000 or more than 120,000 public chains, plus five with anomalous nucleotide sharing. Here the immuneACCESS table is served through TCRdb, limited to in-frame sequences with V and J called. Missing clones are a known gap in these copies; in checked studies unresolved V genes cover under half, and the rest lacks a known reason. The V and J calls and clone size were taken over from that table, and D and trimming were inferred from the DNA. This specimen's table enumerates about 77,000 clones. Approximately 14% of the sample comes from the top ten.

The material sequenced was PBMCs. The chain joins TRBV6-4 to TRBJ1-4; TRBD1 matches 11 bases in the middle. The TCR originated in a man aged 50 to 59 in good health and CMV-seropositive. The DNA sequence reads TGTGCCAGCAGTGAGTCCGGGACAGGGGGTGAAAAACTGTTTTTT. Its product reads: CASSESGTGGEKLFF.